These 24 T cell receptor beta chains came from one sample sequenced in a study of molecular identifiers for immune sequencing clone quantification. TCRdb fed the PCR reads into MiXCR, producing one record per CDR3 protein. The sample shows 490,000 or so distinct CDR3 sequences, about a fifth of them seen only once. What was sequenced was naive CD8+ T cells from blood, with Jurkat cell RNA spiked in. Subset here: FACS-sorted CD8+CD4-CCR7+CD45RA+ naive T cells. These receptor sequences come from a human donor in good health. Some libraries in this study had Jurkat cell RNA spiked in.

In this sample, this clonotype turned up many times. CDR3 amino acids: CASGLSTRPRDPETQYF. The CDR3 coding sequence is TGTGCTAGTGGTTTGTCAACCCGCCCTCGGGACCCAGAGACCCAGTACTTC. The V call is TRBV12-5, the J call TRBJ2-5, with D perhaps assigned TRBD1 or TRBD2 (5 bases each). The ends were cut back, 2 bases at V and 4 bases at J, with 20 bases in the middle. The length of the CDR3 is 17 residues. The germline gives CDR1 LGHNT, CDR2 FRNRAP.

This clonotype was observed at least ten times. The J gene is TRBJ2-7, the V gene TRBV2; 9 bases map to TRBD2. Germline trimming cut 6 bases from V and 0 bases from J; bases unmatched to any gene: 12. The germline gives CDR1 SNHLY, CDR2 FYNNEI. The CDR3 has 17 residues. The CDR3 region has the DNA TGTGCCAGCAGCCTGATGACAGCGGGAGGAAGCTCCTACGAGCAGTACTTC. Translation: CASSLMTAGGSSYEQYF.

This sequence joins TRBV7-6 and TRBJ2-1; D unclear. Germline-derived CDR1 and CDR2 are SGHVS and FNYEAQ. Trimming cost V 0 bases and J 9 bases, with 18 bases left between them. The CDR3 sequence is 16 residues long. The CDR3 DNA reads TGTGCCAGCAGCTTAGCGCCCGGGTCCGGGCGTGGTGAGCAGTTCTTC. Translating it yields CASSLAPGSGRGEQFF.

This clonotype was counted between two and nine times. J is TRBJ1-6 and V is TRBV27; D is unresolved. The CDR3 loop spans 14 amino acids. The V end was cut by 4 bases, the J end by 3 bases, with 7 bases between. Germline lookup yields CDR1 MNHEY and CDR2 SMNVEV (reference sequence). The DNA of the CDR3 is TGTGCCAGCAGTTCCTGGGACTATAATTCACCCCTCCACTTT. This codes for CASSSWDYNSPLHF.

This clonotype came up a few times. The J gene is TRBJ2-2, the V gene TRBV2, with D tentatively TRBD1 or TRBD2 (5 bases each). Germline V lookup: CDR1 SNHLY, CDR2 FYNNEI. The CDR3 covers 16 residues. Trimming stripped 6 bases from V and 1 base from J, with 15 bases between. The CDR3 protein is CASSPGRGRNTGELFF. CDR3 sequence (DNA): TGTGCCAGCAGCCCCGGACGGGGCCGGAACACCGGGGAGCTGTTTTTT.

This chain links TRBV6-2 or TRBV6-3 with TRBJ1-2; the D is unclear. V was pared by 1 base and J by 3 bases, with 6 bases between. The CDR3 is made up of 13 amino acids. Germline lookup yields CDR1 MNHEY and CDR2 SVGEGT. The CDR3 bases are TGTGCCAGCAGTTACTGGCGTTACTATGGCTACACCTTC. Translating it yields CASSYWRYYGYTF.

Points on this clonotype: A much larger clone is a single base away; this may be a read error. The rearrangement links TRBV6-5 to TRBJ2-5; D is uncertain. Per the germline V gene, CDR1 is MNHEY and CDR2 is SVGAGI. The CDR3 is 13 amino acids. CDR3 bases: TGTGCCAGCAGTTACTCGAACCAAGAGACCCGGTACTTC. It yields the protein CASSYSNQETRYF.

Of note for this clonotype: A much bigger clone sits one base away, suggesting this may be a read error. The chain is built from TRBV3-1 and TRBJ1-2, with TRBD1 as a possible D gene (5 bases). The length of the CDR3 is 14 residues. Germline lookup yields CDR1 LGHDT and CDR2 YNNKEL (reference sequence). The CDR3 DNA is TGTGTCAGCAGCCAAGAGACAGCATACTATGGCTACACCTTC. This codes for CVSSQETAYYGYTF.

This clonotype has a count of ten or more. CDR3 sequence (DNA): TGTGCCAGCAGCTCCTCTAGCGCCCCCAATGAGCAGTTCTTC. This sequence encodes CASSSSSAPNEQFF. The chain employs TRBV4-2 and TRBJ2-1; possible D gene TRBD2, 6 bases. The germline CDR1 and CDR2 sequences are LGHNA and YNFKEQ. This CDR3 comprises 14 residues. Between the trimmed V and J ends, which lost 5 bases and 6 bases, there was a span of 14 bases.

A few counts support this clonotype. The chain couples TRBV4-3 to TRBJ2-3; tentatively, D is TRBD1 or TRBD2 (5 bases each). The CDR3 has 15 amino acids. The V gene's germline CDR1 is LGHNA and CDR2 YSLEER. Trimming took 5 bases from V and 6 from J, leaving 18 bases between them. The DNA for the CDR3 is TGCGCCAGCAGCTATATTAATACCGGGGCCGATACGCAGTATTTT. The encoded protein is CASSYINTGADTQYF.

The chain employs TRBV3-1 and TRBJ2-2; no definite D call. This CDR3 spans 15 amino acids. Germline V lookup: CDR1 LGHDT, CDR2 YNNKEL (reference sequence). Trimming pared 2 bases from V and 3 bases from J, leaving 10 bases between. The CDR3 bases are TGTGCCAGCAGCCAACGCCCTGAACACACCGGGGAGCTGTTTTTT. Protein product: CASSQRPEHTGELFF.

This clonotype has only a few counts. This chain uses TRBV9 with TRBJ2-3; a weak D match, TRBD2 (7 bases). Germline V gene sequence: CDR1 SGDLS, CDR2 YYNGEE. The CDR3 has 15 residues. V lost 3 bases and J lost 4, with 15 bases in between. CDR3 DNA: TGTGCCAGCAGCGGTGGGGGGGGCTGGGCAGATACGCAGTATTTT. Translating it yields CASSGGGGWADTQYF.

The V call is TRBV27, the J call TRBJ1-4, with 8 bases fitting TRBD1. The germline V gene has CDR1 MNHEY and CDR2 SMNVEV (reference sequence). This CDR3 is 14 amino acids long. V trimming: 9 bases; J trimming: 8 bases; junction bases outside the gene matches: 11. The chain's CDR3 is CASNIRGPGEKLFF. In DNA form, the CDR3 reads TGTGCCAGTAACATCAGGGGGCCTGGCGAAAAACTGTTTTTT.

The J gene is TRBJ2-5, the V gene TRBV9; 10 nucleotides line up with TRBD2. The CDR3 loop spans 16 amino acids. Germline V lookup: CDR1 SGDLS, CDR2 YYNGEE. The ends lost 0 bases at V and 1 base at J; junction bases unmatched: 3. The CDR3 loop is CASSVGRTSGQETQYF. CDR3 DNA sequence: TGTGCCAGCAGCGTAGGTAGGACTAGCGGCCAAGAGACCCAGTACTTC.

CDR3 nucleotide sequence: TGTGCCAGCAGGCGATCGGGACTAGGGAATTACGAGCAGTACTTC. It codes for CASRRSGLGNYEQYF. This chain connects TRBV27 to TRBJ2-7; TRBD2 matches at 8 bases. Germline lookup yields CDR1 MNHEY and CDR2 SMNVEV (reference sequence). CDR3 length: 15 residues. Trimming removed 6 bases from V and 4 bases from J; junction bases left unmatched: 11.

The chain carries TRBV12-3 or TRBV12-4 and TRBJ2-7, with D possibly matching TRBD1 (6 bases). This CDR3 is built from 13 residues. V dropped 2 bases and J dropped 6 bases, with 11 bases sitting between them. This CDR3 reads CASSLTGHGEQYF. The CDR3 DNA is TGTGCCAGCAGTTTAACAGGGCATGGCGAGCAGTACTTC.

In regard to this clonotype: A read error may be the cause here, since a much bigger clone is one base away. The chain employs TRBV29-1 and TRBJ1-4; D may be TRBD1 (5 bases). The CDR3 extends over 15 amino acids. Trimming took off 5 bases at V and 6 bases at J, with 19 bases between the two ends. Germline-derived CDR1 and CDR2 are SQVTM and ANQGSEA. This CDR3 reads CSVTIGVGADEKLFF. The CDR3 DNA follows: TGCAGCGTTACAATCGGCGTAGGGGCAGATGAAAAACTGTTTTTT. Looking up the rest from reference TRBV29-1 and TRBJ1-4 gives the full variable domain: SAVISQKPSRDICQRGTSLTIQCQVDSQVTMMFWYRQQPGQSLTLIATANQGSEATYESGFVIDKFPISRPNLTFSTLTVSNMSPEDSSIYLCSVTIGVGADEKLFFGSGTQLSVL.

This clonotype appeared a few times. The rearrangement links TRBV20-1 to TRBJ2-3; possible D gene TRBD1, 5 bases. The V end lost 0 bases, the J end lost 2 bases, and 15 bases lay between the germline ends. The CDR3 runs 16 residues. CDR1 and CDR2 from the germline V gene are DFQATT and SNEGSKA (reference sequence). CDR3 sequence (DNA): TGCAGTGCTAGAGATAGTAGGGGATTAATCACAGATACGCAGTATTTT. Its translation is CSARDSRGLITDTQYF.

The chain joins TRBV3-1 to TRBJ2-7; D perhaps matches TRBD2 (5 bases). V was clipped by 1 base and J by 2 bases, with 9 bases between them. Germline V lookup: CDR1 LGHDT, CDR2 YNNKEL (reference sequence). CDR3 length equals 14 residues. The CDR3 DNA follows: TGTGCCAGCAGCCAAGTGACTAATCCCTACGAGCAGTACTTC. Translated: CASSQVTNPYEQYF.

The rearrangement links TRBV10-2 to TRBJ1-1, with D perhaps matching TRBD1 (6 bases). The CDR3 covers 15 residues. Trimming removed 6 bases at V and 4 bases at J, with 18 bases between. CDR1 and CDR2 (germline): WSHSY, SAAADI. The CDR3 sequence is CASSLGHQGVTEAFF. The CDR3 nucleotides are TGCGCCAGCAGCCTGGGACACCAAGGGGTCACTGAAGCTTTCTTT.

The sample holds one count of this clonotype. A much larger clone lies one base from this, so it may be a read error. This chain links TRBV5-1 with TRBJ1-1; the D gene is possibly TRBD1 (5 bases). This CDR3 comprises 15 residues. Germline CDR1 and CDR2: SGHRS and YFSETQ. The CDR3 DNA follows: TGCGCCAGCAGCTGGACGGGACTGATGAACACTGAAGCTTCCTTT. It specifies CASSWTGLMNTEASF.

The rearrangement links TRBV5-1 to TRBJ2-2; 11 nucleotides align to TRBD1. Trimming removed 0 bases from V and 3 bases from J; junction bases left unmatched: 16. This CDR3 contains 21 residues. CDR1 SGHRS and CDR2 YFSETQ come from the germline V gene. CDR3 sequence reads: CASSLGRGQGAYLSDTGELFF. CDR3 coding DNA: TGCGCCAGCAGCTTGGGAAGAGGACAGGGGGCCTATTTGTCCGACACCGGGGAGCTGTTTTTT.

This clonotype was picked up many times. The chain combines TRBV3-1 with TRBJ2-2; D not resolved. CDR1 is LGHDT and CDR2 is YNNKEL in the germline V gene (reference sequence). The length of the CDR3 is 15 residues. Deletions cut 4 bases from V and 4 bases from J, with 13 bases between. CDR3 nucleotides: TGTGCCAGCAGCCTAAACCCAGGTGGCACCGGGGAGCTGTTTTTT. Protein product: CASSLNPGGTGELFF.

This clonotype was counted a few times. V is TRBV27 and J is TRBJ2-5; D possibly corresponds to TRBD1 (5 bases). Germline V gene sequence: CDR1 MNHEY, CDR2 SMNVEV (reference sequence). This CDR3 is built from 15 residues. Trimming shortened V by 5 bases and J by 3 bases, and 16 bases separated the two germline ends. The CDR3 loop is CASSPQAAGKETQYF. CDR3 DNA: TGTGCCAGCAGTCCCCAGGCGGCAGGGAAAGAGACCCAGTACTTC.